Listed below are T cell receptor beta chains from one sample, sequenced in a study of cytomegalovirus exposure and HLA in healthy donors. Assay used: immunoSEQ multiplex PCR; TCRdb lists only in-frame clones, some missing. The table shows 110,000 to 150,000 clones, with 70% to 85% occurring only once. Sequencing used PBMCs. The receptors derive from a woman aged 40 to 55 in good health and CMV-seronegative. Each CDR3 is given with its conserved first and last residue. A D gene is named only where the DNA matches it firmly. The size field is filled for only some rows; it gives once, few, many or a size class.

DNA	CDR3	D	size	J	V
TGCAGCTGTACTAGCGGGATTGTCGGGGAGCTGTTTTTT	CSCTSGIVGELFF	TRBD2	.	TRBJ2-2	TRBV29-1
TGTGCCAGCAGCCCCGCCGGACAGGGGGCGTTCTACGAGCAGTACTTC	CASSPAGQGAFYEQYF	TRBD1	.	TRBJ2-7	TRBV9
TGTGCCAGCAGCTCCTTAGGGGGGGGATTTACAGATACGCAGTATTTT	CASSSLGGGFTDTQYF	.	few	TRBJ2-3	TRBV5-4
TGTGCCAGCAGCCAAGGACTAGCGGGAGTTGCAGATACGCAGTATTTT	CASSQGLAGVADTQYF	TRBD2	once	TRBJ2-3	TRBV4-2
TGTGCCAGCAGTTACTCAATACTAGTCGAGCAGTACTTC	CASSYSILVEQYF	.	.	TRBJ2-7	TRBV6-6
TGCGCCAGCAGCTTGGGACAGGGTCTGGGCTCTGGAAACACCATATATTTT	CASSLGQGLGSGNTIYF	TRBD1	.	TRBJ1-3	TRBV5-1
TGTGCCAGCAGCCTACAGGGGGAGGTGGGTGGCTACACCTTC	CASSLQGEVGGYTF	TRBD1	.	TRBJ1-2	TRBV11-2
TGTGCCAGCAGCCAAGATTTGGTGGGGGCGCGCGCCTATGGCTACACCTTC	CASSQDLVGARAYGYTF	.	.	TRBJ1-2	TRBV4-2
TGTGCCAGCAGCCCTGCTGGCGGGAGGGCCTACGAGCAGTACTTC	CASSPAGGRAYEQYF	TRBD2	few	TRBJ2-7	TRBV5-4
TGTGCCAGTAGTTCCAGGGTCCATAGCGGGAGGGGACAAGAGACCCAGTACTTC	CASSSRVHSGRGQETQYF	TRBD2	.	TRBJ2-5	TRBV19
TGCGCCAGCAGCCAAATAGCGGGAGGGCCCTACGAGCAGTACTTC	CASSQIAGGPYEQYF	TRBD2	.	TRBJ2-7	TRBV4-1
TGTGCCAGCAGCTACGGGGGACGGAATCAGCCCCAGCATTTT	CASSYGGRNQPQHF	.	.	TRBJ1-5	TRBV5-6
TGCGCCAGCAGCCCCCGGGACTCCTACGAGCAGTACTTC	CASSPRDSYEQYF	.	.	TRBJ2-7	TRBV4-1
TGTGCCAGCAGCTTTAGCCGACAGAACAATGAGCAGTTCTTC	CASSFSRQNNEQFF	.	.	TRBJ2-1	TRBV11-1
TGTGCCAGCAGTTATAGCGTACTCTACGAGCAGTACTTC	CASSYSVLYEQYF	.	.	TRBJ2-7	TRBV6-5
TGTGCCAGCGGCAGAAGCACAGATACGCGGTATTTT	CASGRSTDTRYF	.	.	TRBJ2-3	TRBV11-2
TGCGCCAGCAGCCCGGGTACGGGGCAAGAGACCCAGTACTTC	CASSPGTGQETQYF	.	few	TRBJ2-5	TRBV5-1
TGTGCCAGCAGCGTAAACGGGGATATTTCCTACGAGCAGTACTTC	CASSVNGDISYEQYF	.	.	TRBJ2-7	TRBV9
TGTGCCAGCCGACAGGGGGCTTCAGACACCATATATTTT	CASRQGASDTIYF	TRBD1	.	TRBJ1-3	TRBV6-6
TGCGCCAGCAGCCAAGATCCAGGGCCCTCCTACGAGCAGTACTTC	CASSQDPGPSYEQYF	.	.	TRBJ2-7	TRBV4-1
TGCGCCAGCAGCACGCAGTTCTACGAGCAGTACTTC	CASSTQFYEQYF	.	.	TRBJ2-7	TRBV5-1
TGTGCCACCAGCAGACGGAGGGACTACGAGCAGTACTTC	CATSRRRDYEQYF	.	.	TRBJ2-7	TRBV15
TGTGCCAGCAGCGAGGGGACTAGCGGGGCCTACGAGCAGTACTTC	CASSEGTSGAYEQYF	TRBD2	few	TRBJ2-7	TRBV9
TGTGCCTGGAGTGTACGGGGAGGCACTGAAGCTTTCTTT	CAWSVRGGTEAFF	.	.	TRBJ1-1	TRBV30
TGTGCCAGCAGCTTAGTTCCGGGAGGACCTACGCATACGCAGTATTTT	CASSLVPGGPTHTQYF	TRBD2	.	TRBJ2-3	TRBV11-2
TGTGCCAGCAGTTACTTGGGCCCCGGTTACGAGCAGTACTTC	CASSYLGPGYEQYF	.	.	TRBJ2-7	TRBV6-5
TGTGCCAGCAGTAGGGACAGTCTCAATCAGCCCCAGCATTTT	CASSRDSLNQPQHF	TRBD1	.	TRBJ1-5	TRBV2
TGTGCTAGTGGTTTGGCGGACAGGGGTAACCACTACGAGCAGTACTTC	CASGLADRGNHYEQYF	TRBD1	.	TRBJ2-7	TRBV12-5
TGCGCCAGCAGTCACGGACTAGCGGGAGCCTACGAGCAGTACTTC	CASSHGLAGAYEQYF	TRBD2	.	TRBJ2-7	TRBV5-1
TGTGCCAGCAGCTTAGACAGGGGACTAGCGGGAAGAGGGGAGACCCAGTACTTC	CASSLDRGLAGRGETQYF	TRBD2	.	TRBJ2-5	TRBV7-9
TGTGCCAGCAAACGGGACACTCACCAAGAGACCCAGTACTTC	CASKRDTHQETQYF	.	few	TRBJ2-5	TRBV2
TGTGCCAGCAGTCCCACCCCCGGGTTCATGTACGAGCAGTACTTC	CASSPTPGFMYEQYF	.	few	TRBJ2-7	TRBV27
TGTGCCATCAGTGAGTCCGAAGCCGGGATAGACGATTACAATGAGCAGTTCTTC	CAISESEAGIDDYNEQFF	.	.	TRBJ2-1	TRBV10-3
TGTGCCAGCAGTTTAGAAGGGCGCGCGGGAGGCTACACCTTC	CASSLEGRAGGYTF	.	.	TRBJ1-2	TRBV28
TGTGCCAGCAGTCCCCTTAGCGGGGGACTCTACAATGAGCAGTTCTTC	CASSPLSGGLYNEQFF	TRBD2	.	TRBJ2-1	TRBV2
TGTGCCAGCAGCCTATACGGGACTAGCGTTCCCGGGGAGCTGTTTTTT	CASSLYGTSVPGELFF	TRBD2	.	TRBJ2-2	TRBV4-2
TGTGCCAGCAGCCCAAGACTAGCGGGCGGGAAAAAAACCTACGAGCAGTACTTC	CASSPRLAGGKKTYEQYF	TRBD2	.	TRBJ2-7	TRBV7-9
TGTGCCAGCAGCTTTAGGGCGGTCGGAGGCGGGGGCTACACCTTC	CASSFRAVGGGGYTF	.	.	TRBJ1-2	TRBV7-2
TGTGCCAGCAGCCAAGATTTGGTTTTGCAGGGGGCGCATGGTGAGCAGTTCTTC	CASSQDLVLQGAHGEQFF	TRBD1	once	TRBJ2-1	TRBV4-2
TGTGCCAGCTCACCACCGGGCAGGTCCGACGAGCAGTACTTC	CASSPPGRSDEQYF	.	.	TRBJ2-7	TRBV18
TGTGCCAGCAGCTTAGGCCCTACAGAGACCCAGTACTTC	CASSLGPTETQYF	.	.	TRBJ2-5	TRBV7-7
TGCGCCAGCAGTCCAGGACAGGTGAACACCGGGGAGCTGTTTTTT	CASSPGQVNTGELFF	TRBD1	.	TRBJ2-2	TRBV10-1
TGTGCCAGCAGCTGGGAGACAGGGGACCTCTTTTACGAGCAGTACTTC	CASSWETGDLFYEQYF	TRBD1	few	TRBJ2-7	TRBV28
TGTGCCAGCAGTACCCCGAGCTCTAACTATGGCTACACCTTC	CASSTPSSNYGYTF	.	.	TRBJ1-2	TRBV28
TGCGCCAGCAGCTTGGGCCTAGCGGGAGATGAGCAGTTCTTC	CASSLGLAGDEQFF	TRBD2	.	TRBJ2-1	TRBV5-1
TGTGCCAGCAGTTTAGACAGATACACTTCCTACGAGCAGTACTTC	CASSLDRYTSYEQYF	.	.	TRBJ2-7	TRBV5-4
TGCGCCAGCAGCCAACGTTCGGGGGGCCAAATAGGATGGGAAAAACTGTTTTTT	CASSQRSGGQIGWEKLFF	.	once	TRBJ1-4	TRBV4-3
TGTGCCAGCAGCCCCCAGGGGACAGGGACCGGGGAGCTGTTTTTT	CASSPQGTGTGELFF	TRBD1	.	TRBJ2-2	TRBV7-2
TGTGCCAGCAGCCAAGAGCGGTCCAGAGAGTCCTACGAGCAGTACTTC	CASSQERSRESYEQYF	.	.	TRBJ2-7	TRBV4-2
TGTGCCAGTAGTATAGGTCGGGACAGGGGTACAGATACGCAGTATTTT	CASSIGRDRGTDTQYF	TRBD1	.	TRBJ2-3	TRBV19
TGTGCCAGCAGTCATACAGGAACCGGGGAGCTGTTTTTT	CASSHTGTGELFF	.	.	TRBJ2-2	TRBV14
TGTGCCAGCAGCTTCTTGGGGACAGGGAATGAAAAACTGTTTTTT	CASSFLGTGNEKLFF	TRBD1	once	TRBJ1-4	TRBV7-2
TGTTCCAGCAGCTTGGAGAATACGCAGTATTTT	CSSSLENTQYF	.	once	TRBJ2-3	TRBV7-9
TGTGCCAGCCGGGGGGGGGCCTACAATGAGCAGTTCTTC	CASRGGAYNEQFF	TRBD2	.	TRBJ2-1	TRBV9
TGTGCCAGCGGGCTAGCGGCCTACAATGAGCAGTTCTTC	CASGLAAYNEQFF	TRBD2	.	TRBJ2-1	TRBV2
TGCGCCAGCAGCTTAAGGGGGCAGGACGGGGAGCTGTTTTTT	CASSLRGQDGELFF	TRBD1	.	TRBJ2-2	TRBV5-1
TGCGCCAGCAGCCAAGACGGTTTCTCTGGAAACACCATATATTTT	CASSQDGFSGNTIYF	.	.	TRBJ1-3	TRBV4-3